This is a list of T cell receptor beta chains from one sample in a study of shared clonotypes between healthy human individuals. The method was immunoSEQ multiplex PCR; TCRdb's version includes in-frame clones alone and lacks a portion of them. Of approximately 1.1 million clones detected, around three quarters appear once; the ten largest clones hold approximately 0.52%. Sequenced material: memory CD4+ T cells from PBMCs. Source of these receptors: a man aged 18 to 30 in good health. Some clones in this sample may be carry-over from other donors' samples. The CDR3 runs from the conserved cysteine through the conserved F or W. The order of the fields is D gene, clone size, V gene, J gene, CDR3 protein, CDR3 DNA. D genes are given only for firm matches. Rows may omit the clone size; those that give it use once, few, many or a size class.

D: .
size: .
V: TRBV7-2
J: TRBJ2-7
CDR3: CASSLARGSLNYEQYF
DNA: TGTGCCAGCAGCTTAGCGCGGGGTAGCCTAAACTACGAGCAGTACTTC

D: TRBD2
size: .
V: TRBV7-9
J: TRBJ2-3
CDR3: CASSLGAGVKDTQYF
DNA: TGTGCCAGCAGCTTAGGTGCGGGAGTGAAAGATACGCAGTATTTT

D: .
size: .
V: TRBV2
J: TRBJ1-2
CDR3: CASSEVGEVLAGRGYTF
DNA: TGTGCCAGCAGTGAAGTGGGAGAAGTGTTGGCAGGCCGGGGCTACACCTTC

D: .
size: .
V: TRBV2
J: TRBJ2-7
CDR3: CASSGGISYEQYF
DNA: TGTGCCAGCAGTGGAGGGATTTCCTACGAGCAGTACTTC

D: TRBD1
size: .
V: TRBV4-1
J: TRBJ2-2
CDR3: CASSQVGQGDTGELFF
DNA: TGCGCCAGCAGCCAAGTGGGACAGGGGGACACCGGGGAGCTGTTTTTT

D: .
size: .
V: TRBV14
J: TRBJ1-2
CDR3: CASSPLFKNPYGYTF
DNA: TGTGCCAGCAGCCCCTTGTTTAAGAACCCCTATGGCTACACCTTC

D: .
size: .
V: TRBV14
J: TRBJ2-1
CDR3: CASSQKEGWLGGNEQFF
DNA: TGTGCCAGCAGCCAGAAGGAAGGCTGGTTGGGTGGCAATGAGCAGTTCTTC

D: .
size: few
V: TRBV5-1
J: TRBJ1-3
CDR3: CASSLAVDSGGNTIYF
DNA: TGCGCCAGCAGCTTGGCCGTGGATTCGGGGGGAAACACCATATATTTT

D: .
size: .
V: TRBV7-8
J: TRBJ1-1
CDR3: CASSLAGRRNTEAFF
DNA: TGTGCCAGCAGCTTAGCCGGACGCAGGAACACTGAAGCTTTCTTT

D: TRBD2
size: .
V: TRBV5-6
J: TRBJ2-3
CDR3: CASSLRWAGGGADTQYF
DNA: TGTGCCAGCAGCTTACGATGGGCGGGAGGTGGGGCAGATACGCAGTATTTT

D: .
size: .
V: TRBV29-1
J: TRBJ2-7
CDR3: CSVAWGGPFPEQYF
DNA: TGCAGCGTTGCGTGGGGAGGCCCTTTTCCCGAGCAGTACTTC

D: TRBD2
size: few
V: TRBV2
J: TRBJ2-2
CDR3: CAARTSGRTGELFF
DNA: TGTGCCGCGCGGACTAGCGGGAGGACTGGGGAGCTGTTTTTT

D: .
size: .
V: TRBV4-3
J: TRBJ2-3
CDR3: CASSQEYGLATDTQYF
DNA: TGCGCCAGCAGCCAAGAATACGGACTTGCCACAGATACGCAGTATTTT

D: .
size: .
V: TRBV2
J: TRBJ1-4
CDR3: CASSVYEKLFF
DNA: TGTGCCAGCAGCGTATATGAAAAACTGTTTTTT

D: TRBD1
size: .
V: TRBV19
J: TRBJ1-3
CDR3: CASSSSGGRGGTIYF
DNA: TGTGCCAGTAGTAGCTCAGGGGGACGCGGAGGCACCATATATTTT

D: .
size: few
V: TRBV30
J: TRBJ1-1
CDR3: CAWSGGTGEAFF
DNA: TGTGCCTGGAGTGGGGGGACGGGTGAAGCTTTCTTT

D: .
size: .
V: TRBV19
J: TRBJ2-1
CDR3: CASSIVLVAPYNEQFF
DNA: TGTGCCAGTAGTATAGTTCTAGTCGCCCCCTACAATGAGCAGTTCTTC

D: .
size: .
V: TRBV28
J: TRBJ1-5
CDR3: CASSPLDGYQPQHF
DNA: TGTGCCAGCAGTCCCCTGGACGGATATCAGCCCCAGCATTTT

D: TRBD1
size: few
V: TRBV7-9
J: TRBJ1-5
CDR3: CASSLGQGSPPQHF
DNA: TGTGCCAGCAGCTTAGGACAGGGAAGTCCGCCCCAGCATTTT

D: TRBD1
size: .
V: TRBV18
J: TRBJ1-4
CDR3: CASSHRGSNEKLFF
DNA: TGTGCCAGCTCGCACAGGGGGTCTAATGAAAAACTGTTTTTT

D: .
size: .
V: TRBV7-9
J: TRBJ1-5
CDR3: CASSLGSQGSNQPQHF
DNA: TGTGCCAGCAGCTTGGGTAGCCAGGGGAGCAATCAGCCCCAGCATTTT

D: TRBD1
size: .
V: TRBV28
J: TRBJ2-7
CDR3: CASSSRDRDYEQYF
DNA: TGTGCCAGCAGTTCCCGGGACAGAGACTACGAGCAGTACTTC

D: TRBD2
size: .
V: TRBV2
J: TRBJ2-1
CDR3: CASKGLAGVGQFF
DNA: TGTGCCAGCAAGGGACTAGCGGGAGTAGGGCAGTTCTTC

D: TRBD2
size: few
V: TRBV7-2
J: TRBJ2-5
CDR3: CASTLAGLQETQYF
DNA: TGTGCCAGCACGCTAGCGGGACTACAGGAGACCCAGTACTTC

D: TRBD1
size: .
V: TRBV29-1
J: TRBJ1-1
CDR3: CSAYDRGGTEAFF
DNA: TGCAGCGCCTACGACAGGGGTGGCACTGAAGCTTTCTTT

D: TRBD1
size: once
V: TRBV7-8
J: TRBJ2-1
CDR3: CASSFGQEKQFF
DNA: TGTGCCAGCAGCTTCGGACAGGAAAAGCAGTTCTTC

D: .
size: .
V: TRBV9
J: TRBJ1-1
CDR3: CASSVTGSRVTEAFF
DNA: TGTGCCAGCAGCGTTACAGGTTCTCGTGTCACTGAAGCTTTCTTT

D: .
size: .
V: TRBV5-1
J: TRBJ1-4
CDR3: CASRPGPEGEKLFF
DNA: TGCGCCAGCAGGCCCGGGCCCGAAGGTGAAAAACTGTTTTTT

D: .
size: .
V: TRBV28
J: TRBJ2-2
CDR3: CASSQGWNTGELFF
DNA: TGTGCCAGCTCACAGGGCTGGAACACCGGGGAGCTGTTTTTT

D: .
size: .
V: TRBV6-1
J: TRBJ1-3
CDR3: CASSEAGYTIYF
DNA: TGTGCCAGCAGTGAAGCGGGGTATACCATATATTTT

D: .
size: once
V: TRBV6-1
J: TRBJ2-3
CDR3: CASSARRLGDTQYF
DNA: TGTGCCAGCAGTGCCCGCCGACTTGGAGATACGCAGTATTTT

D: .
size: .
V: TRBV2
J: TRBJ2-3
CDR3: CASSAQGGTDTQYF
DNA: TGTGCCAGCAGTGCACAGGGCGGCACAGATACGCAGTATTTT

D: .
size: .
V: TRBV5-6
J: TRBJ1-5
CDR3: CASSSQGQIQPQHF
DNA: TGTGCCAGCAGCTCACAGGGACAAATTCAGCCCCAGCATTTT

D: .
size: many
V: TRBV28
J: TRBJ1-1
CDR3: CASSPTANTEAFF
DNA: TGTGCCAGCAGCCCGACAGCGAACACTGAAGCTTTCTTT

D: TRBD1
size: few
V: TRBV7-9
J: TRBJ2-5
CDR3: CASSSRTGAETQYF
DNA: TGTGCCAGCAGCTCCAGGACAGGGGCGGAGACCCAGTACTTC

D: .
size: once
V: TRBV27
J: TRBJ1-1
CDR3: CASSFIFRVGTEAFF
DNA: TGTGCCAGCAGTTTTATCTTCAGGGTGGGCACTGAAGCTTTCTTT

D: .
size: .
V: TRBV6-6
J: TRBJ2-3
CDR3: CASIQGLKTDTQYF
DNA: TGTGCCAGCATTCAAGGATTAAAAACAGATACGCAGTATTTT

D: .
size: .
V: TRBV7-3
J: TRBJ2-3
CDR3: CASSLSTSLAQQYF
DNA: TGTGCCAGCAGCCTAAGCACCAGTCTAGCGCAACAGTATTTT

D: .
size: .
V: TRBV7-9
J: TRBJ1-6
CDR3: CASSPEVGSPLHF
DNA: TGTGCCAGCAGCCCCGAGGTCGGTTCACCCCTCCACTTT

D: .
size: .
V: TRBV6-5
J: TRBJ1-2
CDR3: CASTPGDSYGYTF
DNA: TGTGCCAGCACCCCTGGGGACTCCTATGGCTACACCTTC

D: .
size: few
V: TRBV6-5
J: TRBJ1-1
CDR3: CASKAGEVTEAFF
DNA: TGTGCCAGCAAGGCGGGGGAAGTCACTGAAGCTTTCTTT